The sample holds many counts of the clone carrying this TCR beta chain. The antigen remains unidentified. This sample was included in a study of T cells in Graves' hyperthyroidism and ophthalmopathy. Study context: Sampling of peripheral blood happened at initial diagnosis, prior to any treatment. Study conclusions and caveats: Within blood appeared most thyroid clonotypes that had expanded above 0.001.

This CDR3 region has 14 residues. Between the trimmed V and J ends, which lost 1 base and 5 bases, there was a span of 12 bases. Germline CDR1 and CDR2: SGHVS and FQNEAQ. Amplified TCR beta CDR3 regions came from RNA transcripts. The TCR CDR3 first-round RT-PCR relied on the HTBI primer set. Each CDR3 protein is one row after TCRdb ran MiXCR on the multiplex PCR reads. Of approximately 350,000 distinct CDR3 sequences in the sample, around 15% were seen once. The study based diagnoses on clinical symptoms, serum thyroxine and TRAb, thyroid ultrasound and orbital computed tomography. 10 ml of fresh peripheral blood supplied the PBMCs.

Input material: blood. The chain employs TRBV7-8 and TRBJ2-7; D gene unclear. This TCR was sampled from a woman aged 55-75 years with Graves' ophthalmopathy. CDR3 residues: CASSLGSPPNEQYF. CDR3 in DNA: TGTGCCAGCAGCTTAGGTAGCCCACCGAACGAGCAGTACTTC.